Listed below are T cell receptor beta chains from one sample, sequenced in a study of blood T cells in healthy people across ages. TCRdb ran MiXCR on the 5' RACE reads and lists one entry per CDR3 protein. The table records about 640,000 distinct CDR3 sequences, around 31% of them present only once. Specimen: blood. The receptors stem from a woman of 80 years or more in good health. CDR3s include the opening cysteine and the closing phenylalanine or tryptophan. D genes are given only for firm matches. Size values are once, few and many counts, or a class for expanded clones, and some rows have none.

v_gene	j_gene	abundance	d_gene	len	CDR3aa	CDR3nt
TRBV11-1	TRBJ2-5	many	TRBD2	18	CASSLGIAGPEYQETQYF	TGTGCCAGCAGCTTAGGGATAGCGGGGCCGGAATATCAAGAGACCCAGTACTTC
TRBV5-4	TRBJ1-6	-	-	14	CASSLDRSNSPLHF	TGTGCCAGCAGCTTGGACAGGTCGAATTCACCCCTCCACTTT
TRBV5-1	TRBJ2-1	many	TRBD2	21	CASSLAPATSGGAGGYNEQFF	TGCGCCAGCAGCTTGGCCCCGGCAACTAGCGGGGGGGCGGGCGGCTACAATGAGCAGTTCTTC
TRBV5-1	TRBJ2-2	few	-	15	CASSYGGLYTGELFF	TGCGCCAGCAGCTATGGAGGTCTGTACACCGGGGAGCTGTTTTTT
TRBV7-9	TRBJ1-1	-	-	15	CASGSGYRVVTEAFF	TGTGCCAGCGGCTCGGGGTACAGGGTTGTCACTGAAGCTTTCTTT
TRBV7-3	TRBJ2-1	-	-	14	CASSRGTGGNEQFF	TGTGCCAGCAGTAGAGGGACTGGCGGGAATGAGCAGTTCTTC
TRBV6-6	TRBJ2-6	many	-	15	CASQDAVSGANVLTF	TGTGCCAGCCAGGATGCAGTCTCTGGGGCCAACGTCCTGACTTTC
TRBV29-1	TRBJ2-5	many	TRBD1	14	CSVAPSTGTETQYF	TGCAGCGTTGCACCCTCGACAGGGACAGAGACCCAGTACTTC
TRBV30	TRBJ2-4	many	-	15	CAWSRTQLAKNIQYF	TGTGCCTGGAGCCGGACACAGCTGGCCAAAAACATTCAGTACTTC
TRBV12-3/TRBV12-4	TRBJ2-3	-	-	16	CASSLSRCLSTDAQYF	TGTGCCAGCAGTTTGTCGCGGTGCCTGAGCACAGATGCGCAGTATTTC
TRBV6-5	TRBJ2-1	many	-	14	CASSYSGGLDEQFF	TGTGCCAGCAGTTACTCGGGGGGACTGGATGAGCAGTTCTTC
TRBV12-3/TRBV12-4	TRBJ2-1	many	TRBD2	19	CASSFRTSGGVKAYNEQFF	TGTGCCAGCAGTTTCCGGACTAGCGGGGGGGTGAAAGCCTACAATGAGCAGTTCTTC
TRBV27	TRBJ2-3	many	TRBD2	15	CASSPLAGTTDTQYF	TGTGCCAGCAGTCCCCTAGCGGGGACCACAGATACGCAGTATTTT
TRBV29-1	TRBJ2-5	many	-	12	CSVNRDIETQYF	TGCAGCGTTAACCGGGACATTGAGACCCAGTACTTC
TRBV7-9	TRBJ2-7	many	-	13	CASSVAGEREQYF	TGTGCCAGCAGCGTGGCAGGGGAACGCGAGCAGTACTTC
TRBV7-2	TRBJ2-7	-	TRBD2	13	CATSREGLSEQYF	TGTGCCACTTCCCGGGAGGGTTTGAGCGAGCAGTACTTC
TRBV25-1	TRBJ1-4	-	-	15	CASSESVALEEKLFF	TGTGCCAGCAGTGAATCTGTGGCTTTAGAGGAAAAACTGTTTTTT
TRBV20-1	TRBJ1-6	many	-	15	CSAREGNSYNSPLHF	TGCAGTGCTAGGGAGGGGAACTCCTATAATTCACCCCTCCACTTT
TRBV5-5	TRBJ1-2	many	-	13	CASSPHTAYGYTF	TGTGCCAGCAGCCCCCATACAGCCTATGGCTACACCTTC
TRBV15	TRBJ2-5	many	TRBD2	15	CATSRALAGAPFVYF	TGTGCCACCAGCAGGGCTCTAGCGGGGGCCCCGTTTGTGTACTTC
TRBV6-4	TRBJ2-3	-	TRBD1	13	CASSDDRAGTQYF	TGTGCCAGCAGTGACGACAGGGCCGGGACGCAGTATTTT
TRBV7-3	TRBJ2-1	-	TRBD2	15	CASSLGLAERNEQFF	TGTGCCAGCAGCTTAGGCCTAGCGGAGAGAAATGAGCAGTTCTTC
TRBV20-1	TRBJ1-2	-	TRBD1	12	CSALGTAYGYTF	TGCAGTGCCCTCGGGACAGCCTATGGCTACACCTTC
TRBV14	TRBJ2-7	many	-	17	CASSQDLGRGALYEQYF	TGTGCCAGCAGCCAAGATCTGGGCAGGGGGGCCCTCTACGAGCAGTACTTC
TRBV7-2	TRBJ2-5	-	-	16	CASSFGGTARKGTQYF	TGTGCCAGCAGCTTCGGCGGGACAGCGAGGAAGGGGACCCAGTACTTC
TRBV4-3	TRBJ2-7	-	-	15	CASSQDNEQGYEQYF	TGCGCCAGCAGCCAAGATAACGAACAGGGCTACGAGCAGTACTTC
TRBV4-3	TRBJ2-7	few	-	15	CASSQDRIGSREQYF	TGCGCCAGCAGCCAAGATCGGATTGGGTCCCGCGAGCAGTACTTC
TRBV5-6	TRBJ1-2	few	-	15	CASSLRPGERNGYTF	TGTGCCAGCAGCCTTAGACCCGGGGAGAGGAATGGCTACACCTTC
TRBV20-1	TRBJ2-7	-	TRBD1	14	CSADDRVSSYEQYF	TGCAGTGCTGACGACAGGGTGAGCTCCTACGAGCAGTACTTC
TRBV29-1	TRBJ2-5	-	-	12	CSVEAGRNEQYF	TGCAGCGTTGAGGCCGGCCGCAATGAGCAGTACTTC
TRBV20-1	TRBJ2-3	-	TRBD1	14	CSARTGGIADTQYF	TGCAGTGCTAGGACAGGGGGCATCGCAGATACGCAGTATTTT
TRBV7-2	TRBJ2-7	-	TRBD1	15	CASSPPGTGTNEQYF	TGTGCCAGCAGCCCTCCCGGGACAGGGACCAACGAGCAGTACTTC
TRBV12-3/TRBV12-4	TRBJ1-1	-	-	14	CASSQRFVDTEAFF	TGTGCCAGCAGCCAGAGATTCGTTGACACTGAAGCTTTCTTT
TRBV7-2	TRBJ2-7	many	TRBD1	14	CASSKTGPPYEQYF	TGTGCCAGCAGCAAGACAGGGCCCCCCTACGAGCAGTACTTC
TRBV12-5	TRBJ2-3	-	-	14	CASVPEGGADTQYF	TGTGCTAGCGTACCCGAGGGGGGGGCAGATACGCAGTATTTT
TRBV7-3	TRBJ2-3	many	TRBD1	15	CASSLITGGDDTQYF	TGTGCCAGCAGCTTAATTACAGGGGGCGACGATACGCAGTATTTT
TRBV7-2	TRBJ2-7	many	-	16	CASSLAGQAAAYEQYF	TGTGCCAGCAGCTTAGCGGGGCAGGCGGCGGCCTACGAGCAGTACTTC
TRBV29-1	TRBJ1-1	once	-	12	CSVKPGNTEAFF	TGCAGCGTGAAACCAGGGAACACTGAAGCTTTCTTT
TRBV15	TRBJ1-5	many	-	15	CATSRDGQHNQPQHF	TGTGCCACCAGCAGAGATGGACAGCACAATCAGCCCCAGCATTTT
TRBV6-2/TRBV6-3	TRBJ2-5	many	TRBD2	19	CASSYAPGLAGPHQETQYF	TGTGCCAGCAGTTACGCTCCGGGACTAGCGGGACCACACCAGGAGACCCAGTACTTC
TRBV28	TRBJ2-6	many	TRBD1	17	CASSWRQGAYGANVLTF	TGTGCCAGCAGTTGGCGTCAGGGGGCCTATGGGGCCAACGTCCTGACTTTC
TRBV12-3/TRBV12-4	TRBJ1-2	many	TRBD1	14	CASSFRQGGYGYTF	TGTGCCAGCAGTTTTAGACAGGGCGGCTATGGCTACACCTTC
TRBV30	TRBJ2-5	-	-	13	CAWNRGYQETQYF	TGTGCCTGGAACCGGGGCTACCAAGAGACCCAGTACTTC
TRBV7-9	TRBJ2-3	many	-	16	CASSLGAGEMADTQYF	TGTGCCAGCAGCTTAGGGGCAGGGGAAATGGCAGATACGCAGTATTTT
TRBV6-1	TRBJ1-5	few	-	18	CASSERKGTTHSNQPQHF	TGTGCCAGCAGTGAGCGGAAAGGGACAACACATAGCAATCAGCCCCAGCATTTT
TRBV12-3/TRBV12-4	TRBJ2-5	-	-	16	CASRGGGPGMRETQYF	TGTGCCAGCAGGGGGGGAGGACCGGGGATGAGGGAGACCCAGTACTTC
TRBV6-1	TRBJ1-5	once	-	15	CASIISRLSNQPQHF	TGTGCCAGCATTATAAGCAGGCTTAGCAATCAGCCCCAGCATTTT
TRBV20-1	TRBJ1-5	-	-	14	CSASRSGSPQPQHF	TGCAGTGCTAGTAGGTCAGGGTCGCCTCAGCCCCAGCATTTT
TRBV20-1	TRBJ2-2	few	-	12	CSARGVAGELFF	TGCAGTGCTAGAGGGGTGGCCGGGGAGCTGTTTTTT
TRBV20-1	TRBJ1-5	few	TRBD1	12	CSARDREGPQHF	TGCAGTGCTCGGGACAGGGAGGGGCCCCAGCATTTT
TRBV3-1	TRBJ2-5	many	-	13	CASSLGGTETQYF	TGTGCCAGCAGCCTTGGGGGCACAGAGACCCAGTACTTC
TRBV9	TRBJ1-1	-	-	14	CASSFSQVNTEAFF	TGTGCCAGCAGTTTTTCTCAGGTGAACACTGAAGCTTTCTTT
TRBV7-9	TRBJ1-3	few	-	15	CASSLVEAVGNTIYF	TGTGCCAGCAGCTTAGTGGAGGCAGTGGGAAACACCATATATTTT
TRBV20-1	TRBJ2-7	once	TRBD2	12	CRTGTSGGEQYF	TGCAGAACCGGGACTAGCGGTGGCGAGCAGTACTTC
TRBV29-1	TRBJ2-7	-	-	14	CSPLSLPYSYEQYF	TGCAGCCCCCTTTCTTTACCGTATTCCTACGAGCAGTACTTC
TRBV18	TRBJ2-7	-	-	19	CASSPPTTGEGYSYNEQYF	TGTGCCAGCTCACCACCCACGACAGGTGAGGGGTACTCCTACAATGAGCAGTACTTC
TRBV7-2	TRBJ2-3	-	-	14	CATSGPPGGDTQYF	TGTGCCACCTCGGGACCCCCCGGGGGAGATACGCAGTATTTT
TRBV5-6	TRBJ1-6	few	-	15	CASSLDSLDNSPLHF	TGTGCCAGCAGCTTGGACAGTTTGGATAATTCACCCCTCCACTTT
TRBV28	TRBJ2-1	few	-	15	CASSFRMDSYNEQFF	TGTGCCAGCAGTTTTAGGATGGACAGCTACAATGAGCAGTTCTTC